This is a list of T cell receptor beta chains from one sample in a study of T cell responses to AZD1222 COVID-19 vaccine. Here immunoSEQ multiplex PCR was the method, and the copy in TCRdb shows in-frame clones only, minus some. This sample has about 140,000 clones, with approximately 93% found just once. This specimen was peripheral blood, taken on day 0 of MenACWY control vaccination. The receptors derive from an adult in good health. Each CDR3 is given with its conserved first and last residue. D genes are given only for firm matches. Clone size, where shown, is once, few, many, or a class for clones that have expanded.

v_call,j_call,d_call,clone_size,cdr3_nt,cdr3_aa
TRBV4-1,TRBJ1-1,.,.,TGCGCCAGCAGCCAGGATCCCAGAGTTTACACTGAAGCTTTCTTT,CASSQDPRVYTEAFF
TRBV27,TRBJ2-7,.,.,TGTGCCAGCAGTTTTCAGGGACACGAGCAGTACTTC,CASSFQGHEQYF
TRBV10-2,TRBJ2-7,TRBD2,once,TGCGCCAGCAGTTTTGCGGGAGCAAGCGAGCAGTACTTC,CASSFAGASEQYF
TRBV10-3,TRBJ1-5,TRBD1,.,TGTGCCATCAGTATCCGACAGGGTGATCAGCCCCAGCATTTT,CAISIRQGDQPQHF
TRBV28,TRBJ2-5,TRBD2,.,TGTGCCAGCAGTTTCCCGATCCGGGCGGGAGTACTAGAGACCCAGTACTTC,CASSFPIRAGVLETQYF
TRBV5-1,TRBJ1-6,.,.,TGCGCCAGCAGCTTGGGTCAGAGCAGGGGTTCACCCCTCCACTTT,CASSLGQSRGSPLHF
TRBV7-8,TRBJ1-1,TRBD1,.,TGTGCCAGCAGCCCCGAAAGAGGGACAGGCCGCACTGAAGCTTTCTTT,CASSPERGTGRTEAFF
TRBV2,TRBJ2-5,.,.,TGTGCCAGCAGTGAATACGGCCAAGAGACCCAGTACTTC,CASSEYGQETQYF
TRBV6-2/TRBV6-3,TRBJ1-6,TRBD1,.,TGTGCCAGCAGCCGCAACCCGGACAGGCCGGGATCACCCCTCCACTTT,CASSRNPDRPGSPLHF
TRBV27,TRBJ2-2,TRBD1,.,TGTGCCAGCAGAAGGACAGGGGGGGACGGGGAGCTGTTTTTT,CASRRTGGDGELFF
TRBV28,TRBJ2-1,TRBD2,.,TGTGCCAGCAGTTTATCCAGACCGACTAGCGGGAGAGACTACAATGAGCAGTTCTTC,CASSLSRPTSGRDYNEQFF
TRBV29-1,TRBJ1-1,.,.,TGCAGCGTTAGTATCATACTGAAGAACACTGAAGCTTTCTTT,CSVSIILKNTEAFF
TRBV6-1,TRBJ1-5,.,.,TGTGCCAGCAGTGAAGGCCGGATTAGGAGCAATCAGCCCCAGCATTTT,CASSEGRIRSNQPQHF
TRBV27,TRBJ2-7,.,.,TGTGCCAGCAGTTGGGCGGCCTCCTACGAGCAGTACTTC,CASSWAASYEQYF
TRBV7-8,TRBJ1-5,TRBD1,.,TGTGCCAGCAGCGCCGACAGGGTCGGCCATAATCAGCCCCAGCATTTT,CASSADRVGHNQPQHF
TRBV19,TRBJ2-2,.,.,TGTGCCAGTAGTATCGTCGGGGGCGCCACCGGGGAGCTGTTTTTT,CASSIVGGATGELFF
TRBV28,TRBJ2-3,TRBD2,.,TGTGCCAGCAGCCGTGGGACTAGCGGATCGGCGCAGTATTTT,CASSRGTSGSAQYF
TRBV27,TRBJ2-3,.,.,TGTGCCAGCAGTTTCCGGGACAATGGCCACCCCTTAGACGGGCGGGATACGCAGTATTTT,CASSFRDNGHPLDGRDTQYF
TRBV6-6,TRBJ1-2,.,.,TGTGCCAGCAGTTATTGGGAGGCAAACTATGGCTACACCTTC,CASSYWEANYGYTF
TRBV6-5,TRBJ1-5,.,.,TGTGCCAGCAGCCAGGGGAGCAATCAGCCCCAGCATTTT,CASSQGSNQPQHF
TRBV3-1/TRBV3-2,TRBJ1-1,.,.,TGTGCCAGCAGCCCTTCAAGTCGGGTTATCACTGAAGCTTTCTTT,CASSPSSRVITEAFF
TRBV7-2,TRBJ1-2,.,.,TGTGCCAGCAGCTTAGTTATCGGGGGAGGAGTGAATGGCTACACCTTC,CASSLVIGGGVNGYTF
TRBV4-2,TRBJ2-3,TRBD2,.,TGTGCCAGCAGCCAATCTGGGCCTAGCGGGGGGGTTCGCACAGATACGCAGTATTTT,CASSQSGPSGGVRTDTQYF
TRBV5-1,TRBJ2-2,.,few,TGCGCCAGCCGGGGCCAAACGGACACCGGGGAGCTGTTTTTT,CASRGQTDTGELFF
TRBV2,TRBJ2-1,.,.,TGTGCCACAGGGGAGACTGAGCAGTTCTTC,CATGETEQFF
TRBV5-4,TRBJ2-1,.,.,TGTGCCAGCAGCTCCGGACCCCCCAATGAGCAGTTCTTC,CASSSGPPNEQFF
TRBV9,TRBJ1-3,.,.,TGTGCCAGCAGCGTAGACCCTAGCTCTGGAAACACCATATATTTT,CASSVDPSSGNTIYF
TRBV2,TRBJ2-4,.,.,TGTGCCAGCTACCTGGGTGTACTAGCCAAAAACATTCAGTACTTC,CASYLGVLAKNIQYF
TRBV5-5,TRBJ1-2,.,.,TGTGCCAGCAGCTTAGGTGGGGGAGGGGTCTATGGCTACACCTTC,CASSLGGGGVYGYTF
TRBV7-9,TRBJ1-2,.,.,TGTGCCAGCAGCTTAGCTAATCCAGAAGGCGGTGGCTACACCTTC,CASSLANPEGGGYTF
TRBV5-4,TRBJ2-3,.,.,TGTGCCAGCAGCCGCCCGGGACCCAGCACAGATACGCAGTATTTT,CASSRPGPSTDTQYF
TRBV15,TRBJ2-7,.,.,TGTGCCACCAGCAGAGGAATGGGAGGCTCCTACGAGCAGTACTTC,CATSRGMGGSYEQYF
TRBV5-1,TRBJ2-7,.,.,TGCGCCAGCAGCCGGGACAATTACGAGCAGTACTTC,CASSRDNYEQYF
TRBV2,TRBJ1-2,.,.,TGTGCCAGCATGTTGGGGGGTTGGTATGGCTACACCTTC,CASMLGGWYGYTF
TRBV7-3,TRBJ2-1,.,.,TGTGCCAGCAGCCCTCAGAGTTCCTACAATGAGCAGTTCTTC,CASSPQSSYNEQFF
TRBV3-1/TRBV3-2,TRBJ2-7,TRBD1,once,TGTGCCAGCAGCCACCACTCCGGGACAGCCATCTACGAGCAGTACTTC,CASSHHSGTAIYEQYF
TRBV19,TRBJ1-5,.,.,TGTGCCAGTAGGAACGGCAGGGTTAGCAATCAGCCCCAGCATTTT,CASRNGRVSNQPQHF
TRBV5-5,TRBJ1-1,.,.,TGTGCCAGCAGCCCCACCCCCCCAGGAACCATGAACACTGAAGCTTTCTTT,CASSPTPPGTMNTEAFF
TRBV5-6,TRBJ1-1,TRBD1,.,TGTGCCAGCAGCCGGGGGACAGGGAGGACTGAAGCTTTCTTT,CASSRGTGRTEAFF
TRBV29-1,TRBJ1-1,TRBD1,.,TGCAGCGTCTATGACAGGGGTGAGGGGAACACTGAAGCTTTCTTT,CSVYDRGEGNTEAFF
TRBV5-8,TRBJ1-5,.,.,TGTGCCAGCAGCTTGGGTGTCGGGGAGGTAGGTCAGCCCCAGCATTTT,CASSLGVGEVGQPQHF